The source of this T cell receptor beta chain is a study of blood T cell repertoires in COVID-19. The CDR3 covers 14 residues. The germline V gene has CDR1 SGDLS and CDR2 YYNGEE. The V gene lost 3 bases and the J gene lost 4 bases, with 13 bases spanning the gap. The repertoire was sequenced with immunoSEQ multiplex PCR; TCRdb's copy has only in-frame clones and lacks some. The data hold over 150,000 clones, with around 74% observed a single time. Sequencing was done on a sample of peripheral blood. The sequence was obtained from a woman aged 80 or older with acute or convalescent COVID-19. The chain links TRBV9 to TRBJ1-1; TRBD1 might be the D (6 bases). In DNA, the CDR3 is TGTGCCAGCAGCGCACAGGGCCCGGGCACTGAAGCTTTCTTT. As protein: CASSAQGPGTEAFF.